This T cell receptor (beta chain) appears in the sequencing data of a study of high-grade serous ovarian cancer treatment subgroups. The trim removed 0 bases at V and 0 bases at J, leaving 12 bases unmatched. The CDR3 is made up of 19 amino acids. The assay was immunoSEQ multiplex PCR, and TCRdb's table has in-frame clones only and misses some. Of about 5,900 clones listed, under 85% are singletons. Tumor samples were obtained before definitive surgery or chemotherapy. The material sequenced was tumor tissue. The chain joins TRBV23-1 to TRBJ1-1; TRBD1 aligns across 8 bases. TRBV23-1 has ORF status, its function being uncertain. This receptor was taken from a human donor with high-grade serous ovarian cancer. As DNA, the CDR3 is TGCGCCAGCAGTCAATCCAGGGGGGCAGGGGGCCACATGAACACTGAAGCTTTCTTT. It specifies CASSQSRGAGGHMNTEAFF.